A single sample gave rise to the 15 T cell receptor beta chains below, sequenced in a study of T cell responses to AZD1222 COVID-19 vaccine. Generated by immunoSEQ multiplex PCR, the TCRdb table keeps only in-frame clones and is missing some. This repertoire shows more than 55,000 clones, approximately 89% found once; its top ten account for 5% to 6.5%. Sequencing used peripheral blood, obtained 28 days after the second AZD1222 dose. The source is an adult who received the AZD1222 COVID-19 vaccine.

This chain links TRBV11-2 with TRBJ1-1; D call uncertain. Trimming took off 7 bases at V and 4 bases at J, with 13 bases between the two ends. This CDR3 contains 13 residues. CDR1 is SGHAT, CDR2 FQNNGV, per germline. The CDR3 DNA reads TGTGCCAGCATCTCACAAAAGGGCACTGAAGCTTTCTTT. It is translated as CASISQKGTEAFF.

This sequence joins TRBV5-1 and TRBJ1-2, with D perhaps matching TRBD1 (5 bases). V was cut by 1 base and J by 7 bases, with 11 bases left in between. Germline V CDR1 and CDR2: SGHRS, YFSETQ. The CDR3 sequence is 13 residues long. CDR3 DNA: TGCGCCAGCAGCTTGCCAGGGCCGGGTGGCTACACCTTC. It specifies CASSLPGPGGYTF.

This clone has just one count. The rearrangement links TRBV19 to TRBJ2-7; D possibly corresponds to TRBD1 (5 bases). The CDR3 length is 13 residues. V was shortened by 3 bases and J by 2 bases, with 8 bases between the two germline ends. Germline V CDR1 and CDR2: LNHDA, SQIVND (reference sequence). Here the CDR3 DNA reads TGTGCCAGTAGTATTTCAGGGACCTACGAGCAGTACTTC. This gives the protein CASSISGTYEQYF.

This CDR3 reads CASSDSGVGYGYTF. Written as DNA, the CDR3 is TGTGCCAGCAGCGATTCAGGGGTGGGCTATGGCTACACCTTC. The chain links TRBV5-6 to TRBJ1-2, with D maybe TRBD1 (6 bases). The CDR3 is made up of 14 amino acids. The germline V gene encodes CDR1 SGHDT and CDR2 YYEEEE. Trimming left V 4 bases short and J 4 bases short, with 14 bases between.

The genes are TRBV25-1 and TRBJ2-3; 8 bases fit TRBD1. The germline V gene encodes CDR1 MGHDK and CDR2 SYGVNS. V lost 6 bases to trimming and J lost 3 bases; unmatched junction nucleotides: 8. CDR3 length equals 15 residues. The DNA for the CDR3 is TGTGCCAGCAGCCCGGCAGGGGGCTTAACAGATACGCAGTATTTT. Protein: CASSPAGGLTDTQYF.

The rearrangement joins TRBV5-4 to TRBJ2-7; 10 bases map to TRBD2. Germline V gives CDR1 SGHNT, CDR2 YYREEE (reference sequence). The CDR3 is made up of 14 amino acids. The V gene end was trimmed by 4 bases and the J gene end by 4 bases; junction bases not matched to a gene: 5. The CDR3 loop reads CASSPAGGGYEQYF. CDR3 nucleotide sequence: TGTGCCAGCAGCCCAGCGGGGGGGGGATACGAGCAGTACTTC.

The V call is TRBV2, the J call TRBJ1-1; 8 bases line up with TRBD1. J gave up 4 bases and V 3 bases, and 1 base lay outside the gene matches. Looked up from germline, CDR1 is SNHLY and CDR2 is FYNNEI. The CDR3 consists of 13 residues. The CDR3 sequence: CASSEGQVTEAFF. The CDR3 DNA reads as TGTGCCAGCAGTGAGGGACAGGTCACTGAAGCTTTCTTT.

The gene calls are TRBV4-1 and TRBJ1-3, with 9 nucleotides matching TRBD1. Looked up from germline, CDR1 is MGHRA and CDR2 is YSYEKL. This CDR3 contains 18 residues. V trimming: 0 bases; J trimming: 1 base; junction bases outside the gene matches: 7. The CDR3 region is CASSQDWGQGMSGNTIYF. DNA of the CDR3: TGCGCCAGCAGCCAAGATTGGGGACAGGGTATGTCTGGAAACACCATATATTTT.

This rearrangement joins TRBV27 to TRBJ1-5, with D possibly TRBD1 on 5 matching bases. Germline-derived CDR1 and CDR2 are MNHEY and SMNVEV (reference sequence). The CDR3 extends over 13 amino acids. Deletions cut 5 bases from V and 3 bases from J, with 8 bases between. CDR3 residues: CASSGAINQPQHF. CDR3 coding DNA: TGTGCCAGCAGTGGGGCGATCAATCAGCCCCAGCATTTT.

The rearrangement links TRBV5-1 to TRBJ2-7, with 7 bases identical to TRBD2. CDR1 and CDR2 (germline): SGHRS, YFSETQ. Losses at the gene ends were 1 base for V and 5 bases for J; bases not matched to a gene: 0. This CDR3 has 12 residues. CDR3 sequence (DNA): TGCGCCAGCAGCTTGCGGGGGGACGAGCAGTACTTC. This gives the protein CASSLRGDEQYF. Complete variable domain (other parts from reference TRBV5-1 and TRBJ2-7): KAGVTQTPRYLIKTRGQQVTLSCSPISGHRSVSWYQQTPGQGLQFLFEYFSETQRNKGNFPGRFSGRQFSNSRSEMNVSTLELGDSALYLCASSLRGDEQYFGPGTRLTVT.

The chain uses TRBV5-1 and TRBJ1-4, with TRBD1 matching over 8 bases. The CDR3 has 14 amino acids. The germline V gene has CDR1 SGHRS and CDR2 YFSETQ. J was trimmed by 8 bases and V by 0 bases; bases with no gene match: 3. CDR3 residues: CASSLDRGFEKLFF. The CDR3 bases are TGCGCCAGCAGCTTGGACAGGGGGTTCGAAAAACTGTTTTTT.

This clone has only one observation. The chain combines TRBV9 with TRBJ1-5; 7 bases agree with TRBD1. Unmatched junction bases numbered 1, after V lost 0 bases and J lost 7 bases. CDR1 and CDR2 from the germline V gene are SGDLS and YYNGEE. This CDR3 comprises 13 residues. The CDR3 DNA is TGTGCCAGCAGCGTAGAAGGGGGCCAGCCCCAGCATTTT. Encoded protein: CASSVEGGQPQHF.

The rearrangement uses TRBV2 and TRBJ1-4; no definite D call. Germline CDR1 is SNHLY and CDR2 is FYNNEI. The V end lost 3 bases, the J end lost 5 bases, and 7 bases lay between the germline ends. This CDR3 spans 13 amino acids. The CDR3 sequence: CASSDRENEKLFF. As DNA, the CDR3 is TGTGCCAGCAGTGACAGAGAGAATGAAAAACTGTTTTTT.

V is TRBV3-1 (or the pseudogene TRBV3-2) and J is TRBJ1-6; D not resolved. In germline, CDR1 is LGHDT, CDR2 YNNKEL (reference sequence). The CDR3 extends over 15 amino acids. Trimming took off 0 bases at V and 7 bases at J, with 10 bases between the two ends. For the CDR3, the DNA is TGTGCCAGCAGCCAAGATACAGTACCGAATTCACCCCTCCACTTT. Translating gives CASSQDTVPNSPLHF.

This chain links TRBV6-2 or TRBV6-3 with TRBJ2-7; D unclear. V lost 4 bases and J 3 bases, leaving 4 bases between the germline ends. CDR1 and CDR2 from the germline V gene are MNHEY and SVGEGT. The CDR3 runs to 11 residues. Here the CDR3 DNA reads TGTGCCAGCAGTTTAAACTACGAGCAGTACTTC. Its protein is CASSLNYEQYF.